Listed below are T cell receptor beta chains from one sample, sequenced in a study of cytomegalovirus exposure and HLA in healthy donors. Repertoires were generated with immunoSEQ multiplex PCR, while TCRdb's copy carries only in-frame clones and drops some. The sample has approximately 160,000 clones; over 70% are singletons. The specimen sequenced was PBMCs. All receptors derive from a woman aged 50 to 60 in good health and CMV-seropositive. The CDR3 runs from the conserved cysteine through the conserved F or W. Fields, in order: V gene, D gene, clone size, J gene, CDR3 DNA, CDR3 protein. The D gene is left open where the match is weak. For some rows the clone size is stated as once, few or many, or as a class when expanded; others skip it.

v_gene: TRBV7-9
d_gene: NA
abundance: few
j_gene: TRBJ1-5
CDR3nt: TGTGCCAGCAGCCCCCGGAGCCGATTCGGCCAGCCCCAGCATTTT
CDR3aa: CASSPRSRFGQPQHF

v_gene: TRBV27
d_gene: NA
abundance: few
j_gene: TRBJ1-6
CDR3nt: TGTGCCAGCAGTTTGATGGGGGCACGTAATTCACCCCTCCACTTT
CDR3aa: CASSLMGARNSPLHF

v_gene: TRBV7-2
d_gene: NA
abundance: NA
j_gene: TRBJ2-2
CDR3nt: TGTGCCAGCAGCTTGACTATCGGGGAGCTGTTTTTT
CDR3aa: CASSLTIGELFF

v_gene: TRBV15
d_gene: TRBD2
abundance: NA
j_gene: TRBJ2-3
CDR3nt: TGTGCCACCAGCAGGGGATTTACTAGCGGGGGGCCTCAGTCCACAGATACGCAGTATTTT
CDR3aa: CATSRGFTSGGPQSTDTQYF

v_gene: TRBV10-1
d_gene: NA
abundance: NA
j_gene: TRBJ1-1
CDR3nt: TGCGCCAGCAGCCACCGGATGGCCTCGGGGACTGAAGCTTTCTTT
CDR3aa: CASSHRMASGTEAFF

v_gene: TRBV6-5
d_gene: NA
abundance: NA
j_gene: TRBJ1-1
CDR3nt: TGTGCCAGCTGGGGGGGGGCGTTGAACACTGAAGCTTTCTTT
CDR3aa: CASWGGALNTEAFF

v_gene: TRBV6-1
d_gene: TRBD2
abundance: NA
j_gene: TRBJ2-1
CDR3nt: TGTGCCAGCAGTGAGTTAGCGGGGTCCTACAATGAGCAGTTCTTC
CDR3aa: CASSELAGSYNEQFF

v_gene: TRBV6-4
d_gene: TRBD1
abundance: once
j_gene: TRBJ2-7
CDR3nt: TGTGCCAGCAGTGACTCAACCACCGGGACAGCCGCCTACGAGCAGTACTTC
CDR3aa: CASSDSTTGTAAYEQYF

v_gene: TRBV7-2
d_gene: NA
abundance: NA
j_gene: TRBJ1-2
CDR3nt: TGTGCCAGCAGCTTAAGGGGATGGGGCTACACCTTC
CDR3aa: CASSLRGWGYTF

v_gene: TRBV10-1
d_gene: TRBD1
abundance: NA
j_gene: TRBJ2-2
CDR3nt: TGCGCCAGCAGTGAAAATTTAGGGACAGGGTTTTCCGGGGAGCTGTTTTTT
CDR3aa: CASSENLGTGFSGELFF

v_gene: TRBV2
d_gene: NA
abundance: NA
j_gene: TRBJ2-3
CDR3nt: TGTGCCAGCAGTGTCTTACAGGCAGATACGCAGTATTTT
CDR3aa: CASSVLQADTQYF

v_gene: TRBV12-5
d_gene: TRBD1
abundance: NA
j_gene: TRBJ1-1
CDR3nt: TGTGCTAGTGGTTCCGGACAGGGTACCACTGAAGCTTTCTTT
CDR3aa: CASGSGQGTTEAFF

v_gene: TRBV5-1
d_gene: TRBD1
abundance: few
j_gene: TRBJ1-1
CDR3nt: TGCGCCAGCAGCTTACAGGGGACGAACACTGAAGCTTTCTTT
CDR3aa: CASSLQGTNTEAFF

v_gene: TRBV5-6
d_gene: NA
abundance: NA
j_gene: TRBJ2-3
CDR3nt: TGTGCCAGCAGCTTGGACTGGGGGACTAGCACAGATACGCAGTATTTT
CDR3aa: CASSLDWGTSTDTQYF